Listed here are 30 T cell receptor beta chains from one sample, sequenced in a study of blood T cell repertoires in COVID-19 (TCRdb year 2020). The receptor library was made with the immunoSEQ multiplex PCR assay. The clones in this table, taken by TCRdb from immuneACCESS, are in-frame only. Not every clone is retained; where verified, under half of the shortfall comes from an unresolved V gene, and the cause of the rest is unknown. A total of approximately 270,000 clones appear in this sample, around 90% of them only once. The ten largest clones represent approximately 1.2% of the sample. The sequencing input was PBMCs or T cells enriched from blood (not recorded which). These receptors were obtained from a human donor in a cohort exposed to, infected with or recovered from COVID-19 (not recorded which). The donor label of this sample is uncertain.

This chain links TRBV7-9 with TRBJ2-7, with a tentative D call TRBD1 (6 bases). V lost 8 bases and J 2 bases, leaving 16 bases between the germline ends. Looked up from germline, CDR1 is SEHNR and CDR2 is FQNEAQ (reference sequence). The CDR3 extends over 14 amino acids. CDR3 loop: CASRPIGQTYEQYF. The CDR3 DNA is TGTGCCAGCCGGCCAATTGGACAGACCTACGAGCAGTACTTC.

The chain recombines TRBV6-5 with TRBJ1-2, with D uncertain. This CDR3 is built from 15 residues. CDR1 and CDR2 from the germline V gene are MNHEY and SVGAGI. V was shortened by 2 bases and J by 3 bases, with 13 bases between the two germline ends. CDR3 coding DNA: TGTGCCAGCAGTTACGGGCCAAGAAAAGACTATGGCTACACCTTC. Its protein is CASSYGPRKDYGYTF.

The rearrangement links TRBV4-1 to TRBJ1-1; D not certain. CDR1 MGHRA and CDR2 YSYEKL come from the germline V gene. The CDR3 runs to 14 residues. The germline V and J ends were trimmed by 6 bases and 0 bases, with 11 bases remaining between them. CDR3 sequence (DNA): TGCGCCAGCAGAGATAGAGCGCTGAACACTGAAGCTTTCTTT. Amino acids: CASRDRALNTEAFF.

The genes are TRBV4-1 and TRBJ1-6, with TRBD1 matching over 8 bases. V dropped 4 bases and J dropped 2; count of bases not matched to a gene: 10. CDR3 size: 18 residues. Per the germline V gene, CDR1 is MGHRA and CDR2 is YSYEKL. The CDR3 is CASSLNPRGRAYNSPLHF. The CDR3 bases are TGCGCCAGCAGCCTAAATCCCAGGGGGCGCGCCTATAATTCACCCCTCCACTTT.

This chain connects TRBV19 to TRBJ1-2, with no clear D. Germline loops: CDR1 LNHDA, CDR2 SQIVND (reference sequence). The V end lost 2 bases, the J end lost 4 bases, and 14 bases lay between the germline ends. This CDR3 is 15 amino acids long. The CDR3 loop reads CASSIRVTLCYGYTF. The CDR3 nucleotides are TGTGCCAGTAGTATACGGGTGACCCTCTGCTATGGCTACACCTTC.

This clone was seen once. The CDR3 spells CASSPAGTGGSYGYTF. DNA of the CDR3: TGTGCCAGCTCACCAGCCGGGACAGGGGGCAGCTATGGCTACACCTTC. V and J are TRBV18 and TRBJ1-2; 12 bases agree with TRBD1. The CDR3 extends over 16 amino acids. The V segment lost 2 bases and the J segment 4 bases; nucleotides outside the gene matches: 5. From germline, CDR1 is KGHSH and CDR2 LQKENI.

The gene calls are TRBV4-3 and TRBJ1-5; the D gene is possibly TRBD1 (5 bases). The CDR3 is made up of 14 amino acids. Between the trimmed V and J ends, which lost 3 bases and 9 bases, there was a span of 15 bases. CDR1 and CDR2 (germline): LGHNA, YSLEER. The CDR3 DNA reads TGCGCCAGCAGCCAGAGCGACAGTTTGGGGCCCCAGCATTTT. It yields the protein CASSQSDSLGPQHF.

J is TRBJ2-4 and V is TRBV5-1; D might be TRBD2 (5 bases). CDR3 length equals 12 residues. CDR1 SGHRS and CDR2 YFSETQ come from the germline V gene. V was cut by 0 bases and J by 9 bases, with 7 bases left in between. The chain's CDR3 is CASSLGEGIQYF. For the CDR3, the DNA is TGCGCCAGCAGCTTGGGAGAGGGCATTCAGTACTTC.

CDR3 region: CASSGQGANEKLFF. The CDR3 DNA follows: TGTGCCAGCAGCGGACAGGGGGCTAATGAAAAACTGTTTTTT. The chain uses TRBV7-9 and TRBJ1-4; the match to TRBD1 covers 10 bases. V gave up 5 bases and J gave up 3 bases; unmatched junction bases: 0. The germline V gene has CDR1 SEHNR and CDR2 FQNEAQ (reference sequence). CDR3 length equals 14 residues.

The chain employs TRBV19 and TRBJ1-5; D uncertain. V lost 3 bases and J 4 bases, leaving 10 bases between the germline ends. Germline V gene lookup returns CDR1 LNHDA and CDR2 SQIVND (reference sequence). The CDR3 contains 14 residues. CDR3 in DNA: TGTGCCAGTAGTATGGCGGCTCAAAATCAGCCCCAGCATTTT. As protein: CASSMAAQNQPQHF.

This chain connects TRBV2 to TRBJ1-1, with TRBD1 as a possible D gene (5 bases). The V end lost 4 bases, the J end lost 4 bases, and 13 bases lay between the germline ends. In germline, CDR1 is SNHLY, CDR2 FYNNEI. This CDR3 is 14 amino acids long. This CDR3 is CASSVRQTFTEAFF. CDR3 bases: TGTGCCAGCAGTGTTAGACAGACATTCACTGAAGCTTTCTTT. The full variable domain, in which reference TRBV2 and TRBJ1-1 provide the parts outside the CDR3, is EPEVTQTPSHQVTQMGQEVILRCVPISNHLYFYWYRQILGQKVEFLVSFYNNEISEKSEIFDDQFSVERPDGSNFTLKIRSTKLEDSAMYFCASSVRQTFTEAFFGQGTRLTVV.

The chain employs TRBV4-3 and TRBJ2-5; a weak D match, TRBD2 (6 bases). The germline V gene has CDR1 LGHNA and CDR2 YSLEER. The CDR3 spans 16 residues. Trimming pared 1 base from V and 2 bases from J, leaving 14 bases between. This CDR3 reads CASSQGPPGGQETQYF. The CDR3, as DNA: TGCGCCAGCAGCCAAGGCCCCCCCGGGGGACAAGAGACCCAGTACTTC.

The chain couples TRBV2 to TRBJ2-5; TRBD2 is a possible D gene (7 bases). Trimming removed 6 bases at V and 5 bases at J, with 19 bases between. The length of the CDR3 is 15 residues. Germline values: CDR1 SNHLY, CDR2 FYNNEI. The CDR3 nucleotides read TGTGCCAGCAGCCGTCCTACGGGGGGCCTGGAGACCCAGTACTTC. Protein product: CASSRPTGGLETQYF.

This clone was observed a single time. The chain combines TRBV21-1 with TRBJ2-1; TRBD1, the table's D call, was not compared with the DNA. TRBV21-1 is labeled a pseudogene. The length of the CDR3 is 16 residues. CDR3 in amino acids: CASSLQGGTYYNEQFF. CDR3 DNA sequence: TGTGCCAGCAGCCTACAGGGGGGGACCTACTACAATGAGCAGTTCTTC.

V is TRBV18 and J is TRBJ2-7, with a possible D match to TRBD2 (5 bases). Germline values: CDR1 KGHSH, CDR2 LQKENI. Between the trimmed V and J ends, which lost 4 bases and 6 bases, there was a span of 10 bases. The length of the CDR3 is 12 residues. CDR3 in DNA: TGTGCCAGCTCACAGGGAGAAGGCGAGCAGTACTTC. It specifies CASSQGEGEQYF.

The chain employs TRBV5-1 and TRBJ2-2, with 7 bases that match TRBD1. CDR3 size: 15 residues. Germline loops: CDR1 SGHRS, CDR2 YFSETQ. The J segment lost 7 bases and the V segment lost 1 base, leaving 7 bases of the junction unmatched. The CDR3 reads CASSLIGGHGGELFF. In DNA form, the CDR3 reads TGCGCCAGCAGCTTGATAGGGGGCCACGGCGGGGAGCTGTTTTTT.

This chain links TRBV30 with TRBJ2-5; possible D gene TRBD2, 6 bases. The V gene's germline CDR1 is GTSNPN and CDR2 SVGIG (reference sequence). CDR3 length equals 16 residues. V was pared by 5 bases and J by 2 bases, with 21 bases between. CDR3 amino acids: CAWQRGTQPIQETQYF. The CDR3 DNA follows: TGTGCCTGGCAACGAGGGACTCAACCTATTCAAGAGACCCAGTACTTC.

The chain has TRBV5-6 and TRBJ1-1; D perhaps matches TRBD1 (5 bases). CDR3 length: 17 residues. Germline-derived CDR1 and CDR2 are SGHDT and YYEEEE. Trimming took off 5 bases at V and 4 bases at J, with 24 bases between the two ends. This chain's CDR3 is CASSSRSLTERGTEAFF. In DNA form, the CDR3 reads TGTGCCAGCAGTAGCCGTTCGTTGACAGAAAGGGGCACTGAAGCTTTCTTT.

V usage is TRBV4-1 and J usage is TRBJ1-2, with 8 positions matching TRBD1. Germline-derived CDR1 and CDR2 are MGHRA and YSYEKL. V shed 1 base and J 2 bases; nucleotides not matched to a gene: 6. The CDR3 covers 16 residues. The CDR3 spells CASSQAPDRENYGYTF. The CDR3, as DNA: TGCGCCAGCAGCCAAGCTCCGGACAGGGAGAACTATGGCTACACCTTC.

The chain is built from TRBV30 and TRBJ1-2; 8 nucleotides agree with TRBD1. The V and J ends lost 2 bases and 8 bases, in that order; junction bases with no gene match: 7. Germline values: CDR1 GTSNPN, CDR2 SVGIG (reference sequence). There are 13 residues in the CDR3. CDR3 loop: CAWSTGQGRGYTF. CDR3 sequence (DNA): TGTGCCTGGAGTACTGGACAGGGCCGGGGCTACACCTTC.

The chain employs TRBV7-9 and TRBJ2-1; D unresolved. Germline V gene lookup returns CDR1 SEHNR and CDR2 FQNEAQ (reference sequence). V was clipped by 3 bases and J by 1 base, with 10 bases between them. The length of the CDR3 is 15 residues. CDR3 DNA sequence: TGTGCCAGCAGCTTGCCAGGTTCTTCCTACAATGAGCAGTTCTTC. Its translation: CASSLPGSSYNEQFF.

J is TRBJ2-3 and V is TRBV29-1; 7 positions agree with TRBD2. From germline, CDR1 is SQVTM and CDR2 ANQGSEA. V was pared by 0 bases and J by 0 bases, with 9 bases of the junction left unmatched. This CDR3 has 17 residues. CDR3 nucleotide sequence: TGCAGCGTTGAAGATGGGGGAAAGCGGGGAAGCACAGATACGCAGTATTTT. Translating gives CSVEDGGKRGSTDTQYF.

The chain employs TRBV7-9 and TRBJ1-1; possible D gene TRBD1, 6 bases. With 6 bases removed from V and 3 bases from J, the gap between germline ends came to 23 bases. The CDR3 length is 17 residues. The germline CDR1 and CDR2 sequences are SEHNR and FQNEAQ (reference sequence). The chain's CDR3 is CASRYSTGHLRDTEAFF. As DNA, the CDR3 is TGTGCCAGCAGATACTCGACAGGACACTTACGGGACACTGAAGCTTTCTTT.

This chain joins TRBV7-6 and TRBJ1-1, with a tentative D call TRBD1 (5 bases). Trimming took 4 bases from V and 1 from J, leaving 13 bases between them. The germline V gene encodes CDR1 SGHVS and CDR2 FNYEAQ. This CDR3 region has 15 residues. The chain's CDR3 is CASSSSGRGNTEAFF. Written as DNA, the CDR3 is TGTGCCAGCAGCTCTAGTGGGAGGGGGAACACTGAAGCTTTCTTT.

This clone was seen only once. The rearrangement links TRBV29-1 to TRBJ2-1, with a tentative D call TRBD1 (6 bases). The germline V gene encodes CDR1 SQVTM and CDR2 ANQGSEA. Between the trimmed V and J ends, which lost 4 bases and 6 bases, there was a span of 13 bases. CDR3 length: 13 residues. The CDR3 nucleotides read TGCAGCGTTGCGGCAGGGGCGATCAATGAGCAGTTCTTC. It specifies CSVAAGAINEQFF.

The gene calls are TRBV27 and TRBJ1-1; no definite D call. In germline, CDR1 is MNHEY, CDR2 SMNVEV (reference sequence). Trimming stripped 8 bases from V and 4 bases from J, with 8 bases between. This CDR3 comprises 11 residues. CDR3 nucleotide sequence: TGTGCCAGCTTATTCGGCACTGAAGCTTTCTTT. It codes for CASLFGTEAFF.

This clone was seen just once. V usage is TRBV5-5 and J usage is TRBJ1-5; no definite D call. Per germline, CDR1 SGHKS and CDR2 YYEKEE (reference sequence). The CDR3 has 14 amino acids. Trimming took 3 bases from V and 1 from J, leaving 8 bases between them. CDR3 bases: TGTGCCAGCAGCTCGATTGAGAGCAATCAGCCCCAGCATTTT. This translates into CASSSIESNQPQHF.

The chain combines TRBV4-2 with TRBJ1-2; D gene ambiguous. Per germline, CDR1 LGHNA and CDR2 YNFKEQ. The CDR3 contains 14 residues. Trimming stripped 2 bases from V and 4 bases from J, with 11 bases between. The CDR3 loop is CASSQSGLTYGYTF. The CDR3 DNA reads TGTGCCAGCAGCCAAAGCGGGCTGACCTATGGCTACACCTTC.

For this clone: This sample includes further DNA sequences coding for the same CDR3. DNA of the CDR3: TGTGCCATCAGCGGTACAGGGGACTATGGCTACACCTTC. The encoded protein is CAISGTGDYGYTF. V usage is TRBV10-3 and J usage is TRBJ1-2; TRBD1 matches at 7 bases. Looked up from germline, CDR1 is ENHRY and CDR2 is SYGVKD. Germline trimming cut 6 bases from V and 3 bases from J; bases unmatched to any gene: 4. The CDR3 consists of 13 residues.

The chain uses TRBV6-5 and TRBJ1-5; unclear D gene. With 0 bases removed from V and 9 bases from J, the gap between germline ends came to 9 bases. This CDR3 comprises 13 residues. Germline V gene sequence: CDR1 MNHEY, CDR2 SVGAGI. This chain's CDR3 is CASSYSKLRPQHF. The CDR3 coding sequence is TGTGCCAGCAGTTACTCGAAACTGCGGCCCCAGCATTTT.